This T cell receptor beta chain appears in the sequencing data of a study of STAT5B mutations in CD4+ large granular lymphocyte leukemia. The protocol was immunoSEQ multiplex PCR, while the TCRdb copy is restricted to in-frame clones and leaves out a portion. Of 24,000 or so clones in the sample, just under 75% are singletons; the top ten hold approximately 9.5%. Only a few counts were recorded for this clone. The antigen remains unidentified. The CDR3 is 15 amino acids. Germline V gene sequence: CDR1 KGHSH, CDR2 LQKENI. V lost 4 bases, J lost 6 bases, and 18 bases lay in between. Study-wide results and limits: Data were not HLA-matched across samples.

The V and J genes are TRBV18 and TRBJ1-2; D gene unclear. The specimen sequenced was CD4+ T cells from blood buffy coats. The origin of this receptor is a human donor in good health. CDR3 sequence: CASSRSVGSEDGYTF. CDR3 bases: TGTGCCAGCTCACGTTCTGTCGGCAGTGAGGATGGCTACACCTTC.